A selection of T cell receptor beta chains follows, all from one sample in a study of CD8+ T cells in alopecia areata. Method: immunoSEQ multiplex PCR; TCRdb's copy keeps in-frame clones and lacks some. This table holds some 170,000 clones, 50% to 65% found once. Material: CD8+ T cells sorted from blood, obtained at week 24, from a patient treated with tofacitinib. These receptors originate from a human donor with alopecia areata. Each CDR3 is given with its conserved first and last residue. The D gene is left open where the match is weak. Clone size is stated in some rows and not others, as once, few, many or a class when expanded.

d_gene	abundance	v_gene	j_gene	CDR3aa	CDR3nt
.	.	TRBV29-1	TRBJ1-2	CSVEDWGYTF	TGCAGCGTTGAAGATTGGGGCTACACCTTC
TRBD1	few	TRBV27	TRBJ1-2	CASSIDRGAGYTF	TGTGCCAGCAGCATCGACAGGGGGGCCGGCTACACCTTC
.	.	TRBV6-6	TRBJ2-7	CASRESLGQSYEQYF	TGTGCCAGCAGGGAATCGCTCGGACAGTCCTACGAGCAGTACTTC
TRBD1	.	TRBV4-3	TRBJ1-2	CASSQGQGAGSYGYTF	TGCGCCAGCAGCCAGGGACAGGGGGCTGGAAGTTATGGCTACACCTTC
.	.	TRBV5-6	TRBJ2-2	CASSPEGTANTGELFF	TGTGCCAGCAGCCCGGAGGGGACCGCGAACACCGGGGAGCTGTTTTTT
TRBD2	.	TRBV4-3	TRBJ2-1	CASSQFSGGSYNEQFF	TGCGCCAGCAGCCAGTTTAGCGGGGGCTCCTACAATGAGCAGTTCTTC
.	few	TRBV29-1	TRBJ2-1	CSVVAGYEQFF	TGCAGCGTCGTCGCGGGGTATGAGCAGTTCTTC
.	.	TRBV5-1	TRBJ2-3	CASSPEGGSTDTQYF	TGCGCCAGCAGCCCCGAGGGGGGGAGCACAGATACGCAGTATTTT
.	few	TRBV7-2	TRBJ2-3	CASSLGAYTQYF	TGTGCCAGCAGCTTAGGGGCATATACGCAGTATTTT
TRBD2	many	TRBV6-5	TRBJ2-1	CASRIAGGPENEQFF	TGTGCCAGCAGAATAGCGGGGGGGCCAGAGAATGAGCAGTTCTTC
.	few	TRBV29-1	TRBJ2-3	CSAVADTQYF	TGCAGCGCGGTTGCAGATACGCAGTATTTT
TRBD1	few	TRBV29-1	TRBJ2-1	CSVERQGDEQFF	TGCAGCGTTGAGAGACAGGGGGATGAGCAGTTCTTC
.	.	TRBV27	TRBJ2-7	CASSLGRANEQYF	TGTGCCAGCAGTTTAGGCAGGGCGAACGAGCAGTACTTC
.	.	TRBV7-9	TRBJ2-3	CASSPMSGWTKDTQYF	TGTGCCAGCAGCCCGATGAGCGGGTGGACAAAAGATACGCAGTATTTT
.	.	TRBV11-2	TRBJ2-7	CASSSQGHYEQYF	TGTGCCAGCAGCTCCCAGGGGCACTACGAGCAGTACTTC
.	.	TRBV7-8	TRBJ1-5	CASSLMGLDQPQHF	TGTGCCAGCAGCTTAATGGGGCTTGATCAGCCCCAGCATTTT
TRBD2	.	TRBV30	TRBJ2-1	CAWALSGGDEQFF	TGTGCCTGGGCCCTTAGCGGGGGGGATGAGCAGTTCTTC
.	few	TRBV15	TRBJ2-1	CATSGGAVSYNEQFF	TGTGCCACCAGCGGAGGGGCAGTCTCCTACAATGAGCAGTTCTTC
TRBD1	few	TRBV15	TRBJ2-7	CATSDGTGGYEQYF	TGTGCCACCAGCGACGGGACAGGGGGCTACGAGCAGTACTTC
.	.	TRBV10-2	TRBJ1-2	CASSDSVYGYTF	TGCGCCAGCAGTGACAGCGTCTATGGCTACACCTTC
TRBD1	.	TRBV27	TRBJ1-6	CASRPGQANSPLHF	TGTGCCAGCAGGCCGGGACAGGCCAATTCACCCCTCCACTTT
TRBD2	few	TRBV27	TRBJ2-1	CASSPPSGGGDEQFF	TGTGCCAGCAGTCCGCCCAGCGGGGGTGGGGATGAGCAGTTCTTC
TRBD2	.	TRBV4-2	TRBJ2-1	CASSHPPSGGSINEQFF	TGTGCCAGCAGCCATCCACCTAGCGGGGGGTCTATCAATGAGCAGTTCTTC
.	.	TRBV30	TRBJ2-7	CAWSPGSYEQYF	TGTGCCTGGAGTCCGGGCTCCTACGAGCAGTACTTC
.	few	TRBV19	TRBJ2-7	CASSIGDGISSYEQYF	TGTGCCAGTAGTATCGGTGATGGTATCAGCTCCTACGAGCAGTACTTC
TRBD2	.	TRBV9	TRBJ2-2	CASSVALAGGRTTGELFF	TGTGCCAGCAGCGTAGCCCTAGCGGGGGGGCGGACCACCGGGGAGCTGTTTTTT
.	.	TRBV29-1	TRBJ2-5	CSDHKQGIQYF	TGCAGCGACCATAAACAGGGTATCCAGTACTTC
TRBD2	.	TRBV29-1	TRBJ2-1	CSVEWRGGEQFF	TGCAGCGTTGAATGGCGGGGGGGTGAGCAGTTCTTC
TRBD1	.	TRBV4-3	TRBJ2-5	CASSPRAGGLQETQYF	TGCGCCAGCAGCCCCCGAGCAGGGGGCCTACAAGAGACCCAGTACTTC
.	few	TRBV5-5	TRBJ2-3	CASSTGGPTDTQYF	TGTGCCAGCAGCACGGGGGGCCCTACAGATACGCAGTATTTT
TRBD2	few	TRBV5-1	TRBJ2-2	CASSPGGAGELFF	TGCGCCAGCAGCCCCGGGGGGGCTGGGGAGCTGTTTTTT
TRBD1	.	TRBV12-5	TRBJ1-1	CASGSGQTTEAFF	TGTGCTAGTGGTTCGGGACAGACCACTGAAGCTTTCTTT
TRBD1	.	TRBV5-1	TRBJ1-1	CASSLGQGLLVAEAFF	TGCGCCAGCAGCTTGGGACAGGGGCTGCTCGTTGCTGAAGCTTTCTTT
TRBD1	.	TRBV4-2	TRBJ2-7	CASSPRDRGAYEQYF	TGTGCCAGCAGCCCCAGGGACAGGGGCGCCTACGAGCAGTACTTC